The 17 T cell receptor beta chains listed next were all sequenced from one sample in a study of identical twins. TCRdb used MiXCR to reprocess the 5' RACE reads, holding one entry per CDR3 protein. The table includes around 960,000 distinct CDR3 sequences, about 12% detected once. These data are also associated with another study on yellow fever vaccine responses in identical twins.

Material: PBMCs. The source of these receptors is a woman aged 18-29 years in good health.

The chain links TRBV2 to TRBJ2-1, with D maybe TRBD2 (5 bases). Germline V gene sequence: CDR1 SNHLY, CDR2 FYNNEI. Between the trimmed V and J ends, which lost 7 bases and 3 bases, there was a span of 13 bases. The CDR3 has 14 residues. CDR3 coding DNA: TGTGCCAGCAAATCCCAAACTAGCTACAATGAGCAGTTCTTC. It specifies CASKSQTSYNEQFF.

This clonotype was seen a few times. The chain links TRBV5-1 to TRBJ1-1, with TRBD1 as a possible D gene (6 bases). Germline V lookup: CDR1 SGHRS, CDR2 YFSETQ. Trimming removed 4 bases at V and 0 bases at J, with 13 bases between. The CDR3 covers 15 residues. CDR3 nucleotides: TGCGCCAGCAGCACCGAAGGGGGTCTGAACACTGAAGCTTTCTTT. Translated, it gives CASSTEGGLNTEAFF.

This clonotype has at least ten counts. The chain carries TRBV5-1 and TRBJ2-1, with TRBD1 matching over 9 bases. There are 15 residues in the CDR3. V was pared by 7 bases and J by 8 bases, with 13 bases of the junction left unmatched. CDR1 SGHRS and CDR2 YFSETQ come from the germline V gene. CDR3 DNA: TGCGCCAGCGGAATTACAGGGGGCCAGTTAGATGAGCAGTTCTTC. Its protein is CASGITGGQLDEQFF.

This clonotype occurred a few times. The chain employs TRBV6-2 or TRBV6-3 and TRBJ2-7; 15 bases are shared with TRBD2. Trimming removed 5 bases from V and 4 bases from J; junction bases left unmatched: 21. Germline V CDR1 and CDR2: MNHEY, SVGEGT. The CDR3 contains 21 residues. Here the CDR3 DNA reads TGTGCCAGCAGTCCTCAAGGGATTCTCGGTGTGGGGACTAGCGGGAGGTACGAGCAGTACTTC. The encoded protein is CASSPQGILGVGTSGRYEQYF.

The table lists this clonotype with a few counts. The rearrangement joins TRBV3-1 to TRBJ2-7; the match to TRBD1 covers 8 bases. Germline V gene lookup returns CDR1 LGHDT and CDR2 YNNKEL (reference sequence). This CDR3 spans 15 amino acids. Trimming cost V 2 bases and J 2 bases; bases outside gene matches: 5. The CDR3 nucleotides are TGTGCCAGCAGCCAACCAGGGGGCGCCACCTACGAGCAGTACTTC. It is translated as CASSQPGGATYEQYF.

This clonotype was recorded a few times. This chain uses TRBV12-5 with TRBJ2-7; 8 nucleotides align to TRBD1. With 6 bases clipped from V and 2 bases from J, the junction kept 9 bases outside the gene matches. CDR3 size: 15 residues. The germline V gene encodes CDR1 LGHNT and CDR2 FRNRAP. The CDR3 DNA sequence: TGTGCTAGTGGGTCGGACAGGGTGTATCCCTACGAGCAGTACGTC. Translation: CASGSDRVYPYEQYV.

This clonotype was seen ten or more times. The chain links TRBV7-9 to TRBJ2-1; 7 nucleotides match TRBD2. In germline, CDR1 is SEHNR, CDR2 FQNEAQ (reference sequence). V shed 5 bases and J 7 bases; nucleotides not matched to a gene: 8. The CDR3 has 14 residues. CDR3 nucleotide sequence: TGTGCCAGCAGCAAGCGGGACTCGCCTAATGAGCAGTTCTTC. Translating it yields CASSKRDSPNEQFF.

This chain joins TRBV28 and TRBJ2-4; tentatively, D is TRBD2 (6 bases). The V end was cut by 0 bases, the J end by 6 bases, with 6 bases between. The CDR3 has 13 residues. The germline gives CDR1 MDHEN, CDR2 SYDVKM. CDR3 region: CASSLWRGNIQYF. The CDR3 bases are TGTGCCAGCAGTTTATGGCGGGGAAACATTCAGTACTTC.

The gene calls are TRBV12-3 or TRBV12-4 and TRBJ2-5; 8 bases line up with TRBD2. CDR3 size: 15 residues. Germline trimming cut 1 base from V and 5 bases from J; bases unmatched to any gene: 6. Here the CDR3 reads CASSLVREGGETQYF. CDR3 nucleotides: TGTGCCAGCAGTTTAGTTCGGGAGGGTGGTGAGACCCAGTACTTC.

This clonotype was seen repeatedly, ten times or more. The chain is built from TRBV4-1 and TRBJ1-4; TRBD1 aligns across 8 bases. V shed 5 bases and J 4 bases; nucleotides not matched to a gene: 6. The CDR3 length is 15 residues. Germline V gene data show CDR1 as MGHRA and CDR2 as YSYEKL. The CDR3 coding sequence is TGCGCCAGCAGCGCCCGGACAGGGTTTAATGAAAAACTGTTTTTT. Protein: CASSARTGFNEKLFF.

The chain employs TRBV11-2 and TRBJ2-2; 7 nucleotides line up with TRBD1. V lost 3 bases and J lost 4; bases outside the gene matches: 14. CDR3 length: 18 amino acids. CDR1 is SGHAT and CDR2 is FQNNGV in the germline V gene. This CDR3 is CASSFRGETGFFTGELFF. The DNA for the CDR3 is TGTGCCAGCAGCTTCCGAGGGGAGACAGGGTTTTTCACCGGGGAGCTGTTTTTT.

The V call is TRBV7-7, the J call TRBJ2-5; no clear D gene. Per the germline V gene, CDR1 is SSHAT and CDR2 is FNYEAQ (reference sequence). V was shortened by 4 bases and J by 1 base, with 7 bases between the two germline ends. This CDR3 spans 13 amino acids. The chain's CDR3 is CASSSPSQETQYF. CDR3 in DNA: TGTGCCAGCAGCTCCCCTTCCCAAGAGACCCAGTACTTC.

This clonotype was counted once. The chain uses TRBV7-9 and TRBJ2-5, with 9 bases matching TRBD2. Germline assignment: CDR1 SEHNR and CDR2 FQNEAQ (reference sequence). Unmatched junction bases numbered 13, after V lost 3 bases and J lost 5 bases. The CDR3 extends over 17 amino acids. The CDR3 DNA reads TGTGCCAGCAGCTTCCTCGGCAGCGGGGGGCGGTCGGAGACCCAGTACTTC. It specifies CASSFLGSGGRSETQYF.

The gene calls are TRBV5-1 and TRBJ2-1; 8 bases fit TRBD2. Germline CDR1 SGHRS, CDR2 YFSETQ. CDR3 length: 14 amino acids. The V gene end was trimmed by 5 bases and the J gene end by 3 bases; junction bases not matched to a gene: 4. For the CDR3, the DNA is TGCGCCAGCAGAGAACTAGCGGTCTACAATGAGCAGTTCTTC. Amino acids: CASRELAVYNEQFF.

The rearrangement links TRBV20-1 to TRBJ2-1; D gene unclear. The CDR3 extends over 14 amino acids. CDR1 and CDR2 (germline): DFQATT, SNEGSKA (reference sequence). V lost 0 bases and J 3 bases, leaving 9 bases between the germline ends. The CDR3 here is CSAREQLLYNEQFF. CDR3 DNA: TGCAGTGCTAGAGAACAGCTCCTCTACAATGAGCAGTTCTTC.

This clonotype appeared a few times. This chain links TRBV2 with TRBJ2-5; D is perhaps TRBD1 (5 bases). Germline V gene sequence: CDR1 SNHLY, CDR2 FYNNEI. There are 15 residues in the CDR3. Deletions cut 6 bases from V and 1 base from J, with 15 bases between. The CDR3 DNA is TGTGCCAGCAGGGATAAGACAGCGTTCCAAGAGACCCAGTACTTC. This gives the protein CASRDKTAFQETQYF.

This clonotype has a handful of counts. The chain has TRBV18 and TRBJ2-2, with 8 nucleotides matching TRBD2. The CDR3 runs 16 residues. J was trimmed by 6 bases and V by 6 bases; bases with no gene match: 12. Germline lookup yields CDR1 KGHSH and CDR2 LQKENI. The CDR3 is CASSQTSGGGAGELFF. CDR3 sequence (DNA): TGTGCCAGCTCCCAAACTAGCGGAGGAGGAGCCGGGGAGCTGTTTTTT.